What follows describes a single T cell receptor beta chain. Transcripts of RNA were the source for amplifying TCR beta CDR3 regions. An opening RT-PCR round employed HTBI primers and preceded a second-round multiplex PCR. A single record per CDR3 protein comes from TCRdb applying MiXCR to the multiplex PCR reads. The repertoire consists of approximately 700,000 distinct CDR3 sequences, with about 40% occurring once and the leading ten covering 2.5% to 3.5%. This entry comes from a study of Graves' ophthalmopathy and Graves' hyperthyroidism. For donors with ophthalmopathy, the disease showed moderate-to-severe activity, reached CAS ≥3 and NOSPECS ≥4, and had lasted under 3 months. The CDR3 has 15 residues. Germline V gene lookup returns CDR1 MRHNA and CDR2 SNTAGT. Between the trimmed V and J ends, which lost 5 bases and 0 bases, there was a span of 14 bases.

Sequencing was done on a sample of peripheral blood. This receptor was taken from an adult man with Graves' ophthalmopathy. The chain combines TRBV6-4 with TRBJ2-7, with D perhaps matching TRBD2 (5 bases). CDR3 in DNA: TGTGCCAGCAGTTCTTTCATGGGGAGCTCCTACGAGCAGTACTTC. Amino acids: CASSSFMGSSYEQYF.